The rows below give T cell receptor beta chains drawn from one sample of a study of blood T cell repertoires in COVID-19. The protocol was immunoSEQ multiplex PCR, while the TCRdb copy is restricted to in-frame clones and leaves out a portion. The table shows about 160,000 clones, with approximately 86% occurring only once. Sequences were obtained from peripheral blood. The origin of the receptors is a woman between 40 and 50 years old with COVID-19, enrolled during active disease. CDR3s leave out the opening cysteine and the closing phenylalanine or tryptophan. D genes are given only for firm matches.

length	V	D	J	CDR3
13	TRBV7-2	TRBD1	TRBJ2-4	ASSSNRGAKNIQY
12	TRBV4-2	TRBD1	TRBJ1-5	ASSQQGASQPQH
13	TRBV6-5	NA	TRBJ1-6	ASIRGNQYNSPLH
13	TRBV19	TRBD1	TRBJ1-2	ASSNGPGGDYGYT
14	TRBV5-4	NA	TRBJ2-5	ASSLKIGGAGETQY
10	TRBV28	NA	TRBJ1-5	ASNSGNQPQH
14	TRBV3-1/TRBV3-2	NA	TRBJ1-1	ASSSTGLGENTEAF
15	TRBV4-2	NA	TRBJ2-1	ASSQDGRASSYNEQF
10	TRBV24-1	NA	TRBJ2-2	ATSRGTGELF
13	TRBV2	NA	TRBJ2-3	ASSISTASTDTQY
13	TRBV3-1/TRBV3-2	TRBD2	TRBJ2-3	ASSRSGSGTDTQY
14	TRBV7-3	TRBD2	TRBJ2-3	ASSLRLAGGPHTQY
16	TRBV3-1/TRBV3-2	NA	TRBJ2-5	ASSQGLGGARARETQY
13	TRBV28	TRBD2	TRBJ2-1	AHQPGGLGDNEQF
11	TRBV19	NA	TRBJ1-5	ASSRNIREPQH
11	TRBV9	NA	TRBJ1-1	ASSVGSSTEAF
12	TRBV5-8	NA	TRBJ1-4	ASNYGRISEKLF
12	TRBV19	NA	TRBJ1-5	ASREGGGDQPQH
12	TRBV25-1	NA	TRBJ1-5	ASGRGNSNQPQH
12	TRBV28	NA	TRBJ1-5	ASRSGGDNQPQH
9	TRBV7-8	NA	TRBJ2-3	ASRAEGQQY
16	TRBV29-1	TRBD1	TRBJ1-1	SVEDVVRDREVNTEAF
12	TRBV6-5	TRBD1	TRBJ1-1	ASFELGGFTEAF